These 8 T cell receptor beta chains were sequenced from one sample in a study of T cells in Graves' hyperthyroidism and ophthalmopathy. It was RNA transcripts that yielded the amplified TCR beta CDR3 regions. HTBI primers were the set used in a first-round RT-PCR of the TCR CDR3. TCRdb called the multiplex PCR reads again in MiXCR, with one record for every CDR3 protein. The sample lists roughly 630,000 distinct CDR3 sequences; about a sixth were seen once. The sample consisted of blood. The receptors come from a woman between 25 and 40 years old with Graves' hyperthyroidism.

The chain uses TRBV6-1 and TRBJ1-2; a weak D match, TRBD1 (6 bases). The length of the CDR3 is 13 residues. In germline, CDR1 is MNHNS, CDR2 SASEGT. The germline V and J ends were trimmed by 7 bases and 4 bases, with 13 bases remaining between them. CDR3 sequence (DNA): TGTGCCAGCAAGGGGGGCTACGGCTATGGCTACACCTTC. Translation: CASKGGYGYGYTF.

This clonotype was counted between two and nine times. The rearrangement uses TRBV4-1 and TRBJ1-4; tentatively, D is TRBD1 (6 bases). From germline, CDR1 is MGHRA and CDR2 YSYEKL. Trimming removed 0 bases from V and 5 bases from J, with 16 bases in between. This CDR3 is built from 17 residues. CDR3 bases: TGCGCCAGCAGCCAAGATCCCGACAGGAGACCGAATGAAAAACTGTTTTTT. It translates to CASSQDPDRRPNEKLFF.

The chain joins TRBV27 to TRBJ2-7; D may correspond to TRBD1 or TRBD2 (5 bases each). V lost 6 bases, J lost 6 bases, and 21 bases lay in between. Germline CDR1 MNHEY, CDR2 SMNVEV (reference sequence). The CDR3 spans 15 residues. CDR3 region: CASSPLVRGSREQYF. The CDR3 nucleotides read TGTGCCAGCAGCCCTCTGGTGAGGGGTTCTCGCGAGCAGTACTTC.

This clonotype was picked up one time. A much larger clone differs from this one at a single base, so this may be a read error. The chain carries TRBV6-5 and TRBJ1-5; TRBD1 aligns across 8 bases. After removal of 2 bases from V and 6 bases from J, the junction contained 3 bases not matched to a gene. Germline V gene sequence: CDR1 MNHEY, CDR2 SVGAGI. This CDR3 spans 14 amino acids. The CDR3 loop reads CASSYPGGGQPQHF. CDR3 sequence (DNA): TGTGCCAGCAGTTACCCAGGGGGCGGTCAGCCCCAGCATTTT.

This clonotype was seen at least ten times. The chain links TRBV10-3 to TRBJ2-3, with TRBD2 as a possible D gene (7 bases). Germline V gene sequence: CDR1 ENHRY, CDR2 SYGVKD. This CDR3 spans 20 amino acids. With 6 bases removed from V and 4 bases from J, the gap between germline ends came to 32 bases. CDR3 sequence (DNA): TGTGCCATCAGCGCTACAGGGTGGGCCTTGAGGGAGGGCAACTCAGATACGCAGTATTTT. Its protein is CAISATGWALREGNSDTQYF.

A few counts support this clonotype. CDR3 coding DNA: TGTGCCAGCAGCTTCGGCCCCCGGGGATCGGGAGTCCGGGGGCAGTTCTTC. It encodes CASSFGPRGSGVRGQFF. This sequence joins TRBV7-9 and TRBJ2-1, with D possibly TRBD2 on 6 matching bases. Germline CDR1 and CDR2: SEHNR and FQNEAQ (reference sequence). CDR3 length: 17 amino acids. Trimming stripped 3 bases from V and 12 bases from J, with 27 bases between.

V is TRBV20-1 and J is TRBJ2-5; D uncertain. This CDR3 is built from 15 residues. The germline gives CDR1 DFQATT, CDR2 SNEGSKA (reference sequence). V lost 0 bases, J lost 5 bases, and 16 bases lay in between. The CDR3 nucleotides read TGCAGTGCTAGAGATAGAAGGGTAGTGCAGGAGACCCAGTACTTC. This codes for CSARDRRVVQETQYF.

The J gene is TRBJ1-5, the V gene TRBV19; tentative D call: TRBD1 (5 bases). V was pared by 7 bases and J by 1 base, with 14 bases between. Germline assignment: CDR1 LNHDA and CDR2 SQIVND (reference sequence). This CDR3 is built from 15 residues. Here the CDR3 DNA reads TGTGCCAGTATCCGGACATTCACCAGCAATCAGCCCCAGCATTTT. Encoded protein: CASIRTFTSNQPQHF.